The rows below give T cell receptor beta chains drawn from one sample of a study of OX40 agonist ivuxolimab in advanced cancers. Clones were sequenced by immunoSEQ multiplex PCR, and TCRdb holds only the in-frame ones, with some missing. The sample shows over 60,000 clones, about 79% of them seen only once. This specimen consisted of CD4+ or CD8+ T cells sorted from blood, obtained in a trial of the OX40 agonist ivuxolimab. These receptors were obtained from an adult with an advanced solid tumor such as melanoma, head and neck, liver or kidney cancer. Each CDR3 is given without its conserved first and last residue. The D gene is left open where the match is weak.

v_gene: TRBV7-6
d_gene: .
len: 13
j_gene: TRBJ2-5
CDR3aa: ASSLVVPPGETQY

v_gene: TRBV11-2
d_gene: TRBD2
len: 13
j_gene: TRBJ2-3
CDR3aa: ASSLVQAGGNTQY

v_gene: TRBV7-8
d_gene: .
len: 12
j_gene: TRBJ2-5
CDR3aa: ASSFGRRQETQY

v_gene: TRBV28
d_gene: TRBD1
len: 11
j_gene: TRBJ2-7
CDR3aa: ASSPEFRQGQY

v_gene: TRBV11-3
d_gene: .
len: 12
j_gene: TRBJ1-1
CDR3aa: ASLKDSLCTEAF

v_gene: TRBV5-1
d_gene: .
len: 11
j_gene: TRBJ1-2
CDR3aa: ASSLDGSYGYT

v_gene: TRBV6-5
d_gene: TRBD1
len: 12
j_gene: TRBJ1-6
CDR3aa: ASSPGQGNSPLH

v_gene: TRBV9
d_gene: .
len: 12
j_gene: TRBJ2-7
CDR3aa: ASSVGQGAYEQY

v_gene: TRBV27
d_gene: .
len: 18
j_gene: TRBJ1-4
CDR3aa: ASSLRGSGLLTLGDEKLF

v_gene: TRBV6-5
d_gene: .
len: 12
j_gene: TRBJ2-5
CDR3aa: ASRPGGGRETQY

v_gene: TRBV6-1
d_gene: .
len: 13
j_gene: TRBJ1-5
CDR3aa: ASSVVGNSNQPQH

v_gene: TRBV20-1
d_gene: .
len: 9
j_gene: .
CDR3aa: SARVRGTQY

v_gene: TRBV5-1
d_gene: .
len: 12
j_gene: TRBJ2-1
CDR3aa: ASSFRDISNEQF